This T cell receptor (beta chain) was identified in a study of identical twins. In this sample, this clonotype turned up a few times. A single record per CDR3 protein comes from TCRdb applying MiXCR to the 5' RACE reads. The data show hundreds of thousands of distinct CDR3 sequences, with roughly 6% seen just once and 1.5% to 2% held by the top ten. Material: naive T cells sorted from blood. The clonotype comes from a man between 18 and 29 years old in good health.

CDR3 bases: TGCAGCGTTCCGGCGGGCCTTACGACAGATACGCAGTATTTT. This gives the protein CSVPAGLTTDTQYF. V and J are TRBV29-1 and TRBJ2-3; perhaps TRBD2 as D (5 bases). V was trimmed by 5 bases and J by 3 bases, leaving 15 bases between them. This CDR3 region has 14 residues. From germline, CDR1 is SQVTM and CDR2 ANQGSEA.